The 32 T cell receptor beta chains reported below all come from one sample, sequenced in a study of shared clonotypes between healthy human individuals. Clones were sequenced by immunoSEQ multiplex PCR, and TCRdb holds only the in-frame ones, with some missing. The sample has about 450,000 clones, approximately 79% seen once. Sample: PBMCs. The receptors were gathered from a woman between 35 and 50 years old in good health. Some clones in this sample may be carry-over from other donors' samples.

To note about this clone: Compared with germline, one end of the junction differs, possibly owing to a read error. V usage is TRBV6-1 and J usage is TRBJ2-3; tentative D call: TRBD2 (5 bases). The CDR3 loop spans 14 amino acids. Germline CDR1 MNHNS, CDR2 SASEGT. CDR3 sequence reads: CASKERLSIDTQYF. The CDR3 region has the DNA TGTGCCAGCAAAGAGCGGCTTAGCATAGATACGCAGTATTTT.

The V and J genes are TRBV11-2 and TRBJ2-7; 11 bases match TRBD2. This CDR3 comprises 14 residues. After removal of 5 bases from V and 7 bases from J, the junction contained 7 bases not matched to a gene. In germline, CDR1 is SGHAT, CDR2 FQNNGV. This CDR3 reads CASSPTSGSREQYF. For the CDR3, the DNA is TGTGCCAGCAGCCCCACTAGCGGGAGTAGAGAGCAGTACTTC.

On this clone: A much larger clonotype is one base distant, so this may be a read error. The chain recombines TRBV27 with TRBJ2-1; D not resolved. Germline V gene sequence: CDR1 MNHEY, CDR2 SMNVEV (reference sequence). The CDR3 runs 13 residues. CDR3 loop: CASSLDSYNERFF. In DNA, the CDR3 is TGTGCCAGCAGTTTAGACTCCTACAATGAGCGGTTCTTC.

The chain links TRBV9 to TRBJ2-7, with D perhaps given as TRBD1 or TRBD2 (7 bases each). The CDR3 sequence is 15 residues long. Trimming pared 3 bases from V and 4 bases from J, leaving 17 bases between. Germline loops: CDR1 SGDLS, CDR2 YYNGEE. CDR3 in amino acids: CASSASGGAGYEQYF. The CDR3 DNA follows: TGTGCCAGCAGCGCCTCAGGGGGGGCAGGTTACGAGCAGTACTTC.

This clone was seen ten or more times. This chain uses TRBV20-1 with TRBJ2-7; weak D call: TRBD1 (6 bases). The CDR3 spans 11 residues. CDR1 is DFQATT, CDR2 SNEGSKA, per germline (reference sequence). Trimming removed 5 bases from V and 2 bases from J, with 7 bases in between. The CDR3 DNA follows: TGCAGTGCTGGGGGCCCCTACGAGCAGTACTTC. This codes for CSAGGPYEQYF.

The chain employs TRBV5-5 and TRBJ1-1; 9 bases are shared with TRBD1. Germline V CDR1 and CDR2: SGHKS, YYEKEE (reference sequence). The V and J ends lost 0 bases and 8 bases, in that order; junction bases with no gene match: 11. This CDR3 region has 16 residues. For the CDR3, the DNA is TGTGCCAGCAGCTTGGGCCCCACAGGGGGCGCGGGGGAAGCTTTCTTT. Protein sequence: CASSLGPTGGAGEAFF. The whole variable domain, remainder taken from reference TRBV5-5 and TRBJ1-1, is DAGVTQSPTHLIKTRGQQVTLRCSPISGHKSVSWYQQVLGQGPQFIFQYYEKEERGRGNFPDRFSARQFPNYSSELNVNALLLGDSALYLCASSLGPTGGAGEAFFGQGTRLTVV.

The gene calls are TRBV18 and TRBJ1-5; 8 bases agree with TRBD1. V shed 5 bases, J shed 9 bases, and the junction held 12 bases outside the gene matches. CDR1 and CDR2 from the germline V gene are KGHSH and LQKENI. The CDR3 is 15 residues long. CDR3: CASSSGDRGGRPQHF. CDR3 bases: TGTGCCAGCTCAAGCGGAGACAGGGGCGGGAGGCCCCAGCATTTT.

The chain carries TRBV5-1 and TRBJ2-2; 12 nucleotides agree with TRBD2. The V and J ends lost 4 bases and 4 bases, in that order; junction bases with no gene match: 2. Germline CDR1 SGHRS, CDR2 YFSETQ. The CDR3 consists of 15 residues. CDR3 loop: CASSTLAGGTGELFF. The CDR3 DNA is TGCGCCAGCAGCACACTAGCGGGAGGCACCGGGGAGCTGTTTTTT.

The chain recombines TRBV9 with TRBJ2-5, with D possibly called TRBD1 or TRBD2 (5 bases each). The length of the CDR3 is 14 residues. Trimming pared 4 bases from V and 0 bases from J, leaving 10 bases between. Looked up from germline, CDR1 is SGDLS and CDR2 is YYNGEE. CDR3 sequence reads: CASSTGPDQETQYF. The CDR3, as DNA: TGTGCCAGCAGCACGGGACCCGACCAAGAGACCCAGTACTTC.

CDR3 sequence reads: CASSLQGINEQFF. CDR3 DNA: TGTGCCAGCAGCTTACAGGGGATCAATGAGCAGTTCTTC. The chain joins TRBV7-3 to TRBJ2-1, with TRBD1 as a possible D gene (6 bases). The CDR3 totals 13 residues. Deletions cut 2 bases from V and 6 bases from J, with 8 bases between. Germline V CDR1 and CDR2: SGHTA, FQGTGA.

This chain connects TRBV28 to TRBJ2-7; 11 nucleotides match TRBD2. The CDR3 spans 13 residues. Losses at the gene ends were 7 bases for V and 6 bases for J; bases not matched to a gene: 5. From germline, CDR1 is MDHEN and CDR2 SYDVKM. CDR3 bases: TGTGCCAGCACTAGCGGGAGGAAGGGCGAGCAGTACTTC. This translates into CASTSGRKGEQYF.

This clone was observed many times. CDR3 nucleotides: TGTGCCAGCAGTGAAGGCGACACAGATACGCAGTATTTT. As protein: CASSEGDTDTQYF. V and J are TRBV6-4 and TRBJ2-3; D not resolved. Germline assignment: CDR1 MRHNA and CDR2 SNTAGT. Deletions cut 3 bases from V and 2 bases from J, with 6 bases between. The CDR3 is made up of 13 amino acids.

This chain uses TRBV5-6 with TRBJ1-2; 7 nucleotides agree with TRBD1. With V trimmed by 0 bases and J by 4 bases, 3 bases remained unmatched. This CDR3 is built from 14 residues. Germline CDR1 and CDR2: SGHDT and YYEEEE. The CDR3: CASSLAGTVYGYTF. DNA of the CDR3: TGTGCCAGCAGCTTGGCCGGGACAGTCTATGGCTACACCTTC.

The chain links TRBV30 to TRBJ1-6; tentative D call: TRBD1 (6 bases). V was pared by 6 bases and J by 8 bases, with 14 bases between. Germline CDR1 GTSNPN, CDR2 SVGIG (reference sequence). This CDR3 is 13 amino acids long. CDR3 sequence: CACPGQTDSPLHF. The CDR3 bases are TGTGCCTGTCCGGGACAAACGGATTCACCCCTCCACTTT. Using reference TRBV30 and TRBJ1-6 for the parts outside the CDR3, the full variable domain is SQTIHQWPATLVQPVGSPLSLECTVEGTSNPNLYWYRQAAGRGLQLLFYSVGIGQISSEVPQNLSASRPQDRQFILSSKKLLLSDSGFYLCACPGQTDSPLHFGNGTRLTVT.

V is TRBV19 and J is TRBJ2-2; D might be TRBD1 (6 bases). The length of the CDR3 is 14 residues. V shed 10 bases and J shed 0 bases, with 12 bases lying between them. In germline, CDR1 is LNHDA, CDR2 SQIVND (reference sequence). The CDR3 loop reads CAIAGTPNTGELFF. CDR3 sequence (DNA): TGTGCCATCGCCGGGACACCGAACACCGGGGAGCTGTTTTTT.

The chain joins TRBV4-1 to TRBJ1-6; 7 bases match TRBD1. This CDR3 spans 16 amino acids. Germline V gives CDR1 MGHRA, CDR2 YSYEKL. V lost 5 bases to trimming and J lost 3 bases; unmatched junction nucleotides: 7. Written as DNA, the CDR3 is TGCGCCAGCAGCTACGACAGGGAGATCTATAATTCACCCCTCCACTTT. Amino acids: CASSYDREIYNSPLHF.

The chain has TRBV6-6 and TRBJ1-1; no clear D. V gave up 6 bases and J gave up 1 base, with 3 bases separating them. The germline gives CDR1 MNHNY, CDR2 SVGAGI (reference sequence). The length of the CDR3 is 11 residues. The CDR3 nucleotides read TGTGCCAGCAGCCCGAACACTGAAGCTTTCTTT. This translates into CASSPNTEAFF.

This clone was counted once. The V and J genes are TRBV27 and TRBJ1-4; D is unclear. This CDR3 is 13 amino acids long. Germline V gene data show CDR1 as MNHEY and CDR2 as SMNVEV (reference sequence). The V and J ends lost 3 bases and 6 bases respectively, with 8 bases between them. In DNA, the CDR3 is TGTGCCAGCAGTTTCTTCAGAGATGAAAAACTGTTTTTT. It specifies CASSFFRDEKLFF.

J is TRBJ1-2 and V is TRBV29-1; D is ambiguous. This CDR3 has 11 amino acids. Deletions cut 0 bases from V and 8 bases from J, with 7 bases between. Germline CDR1 SQVTM, CDR2 ANQGSEA. This CDR3 reads CSVEDRGGYTF. The CDR3 DNA follows: TGCAGCGTTGAAGATCGGGGAGGCTACACCTTC.

There are a few counts of this clone. The CDR3 is CASSLRSPRDSHQETQYF. As DNA, the CDR3 is TGCGCCAGCAGCTTGCGCTCACCTCGGGACTCCCACCAAGAGACCCAGTACTTC. The V gene is TRBV5-1, the J gene TRBJ2-5; D is possibly TRBD2 (6 bases). Trimming took off 1 base at V and 0 bases at J, with 19 bases between the two ends. Germline V gene sequence: CDR1 SGHRS, CDR2 YFSETQ. The CDR3 runs 18 residues.

This sequence joins TRBV5-1 and TRBJ2-4; D is unresolved. CDR3 length: 14 residues. Per germline, CDR1 SGHRS and CDR2 YFSETQ. The germline V and J ends were trimmed by 0 bases and 0 bases, with 4 bases remaining between them. The CDR3 DNA reads TGCGCCAGCAGCTTGGAAACAGCCAAAAACATTCAGTACTTC. It specifies CASSLETAKNIQYF.

This clone came up many times. This chain connects TRBV6-1 to TRBJ2-1; 7 bases agree with TRBD2. With V trimmed by 2 bases and J by 2 bases, 6 bases remained unmatched. This CDR3 has 16 residues. Germline loops: CDR1 MNHNS, CDR2 SASEGT. This CDR3 reads CASSETSVLPYNEQFF. CDR3 DNA sequence: TGTGCCAGCAGTGAAACTAGCGTATTACCCTACAATGAGCAGTTCTTC.

This clone was counted many times. V usage is TRBV5-1 and J usage is TRBJ2-3; D not certain. The CDR3 is 16 residues long. Trimming removed 3 bases from V and 1 base from J, with 15 bases in between. In germline, CDR1 is SGHRS, CDR2 YFSETQ. The CDR3 region is CASSSTGPSGTDTQYF. DNA for the CDR3: TGCGCCAGCAGCTCAACTGGCCCGTCGGGCACAGATACGCAGTATTTT. The variable domain in full, completed from reference TRBV5-1 and TRBJ2-3, reads KAGVTQTPRYLIKTRGQQVTLSCSPISGHRSVSWYQQTPGQGLQFLFEYFSETQRNKGNFPGRFSGRQFSNSRSEMNVSTLELGDSALYLCASSSTGPSGTDTQYFGPGTRLTVL.

This CDR3 reads CASSLEGTANTEAFF. DNA of the CDR3: TGTGCCAGCAGCTTAGAAGGGACAGCGAACACTGAAGCTTTCTTT. This sequence joins TRBV11-3 and TRBJ1-1; 7 positions agree with TRBD1. This CDR3 contains 15 residues. V was pared by 0 bases and J by 1 base, with 2 bases of the junction left unmatched. CDR1 is SGHNT, CDR2 YENEEA, per germline. The full variable domain, its missing parts supplied by reference TRBV11-3 and TRBJ1-1, is EAGVVQSPRYKIIEKKQPVAFWCNPISGHNTLYWYLQNLGQGPELLIRYENEEAVDDSQLPKDRFSAERLKGVDSTLKIQPAELGDSAVYLCASSLEGTANTEAFFGQGTRLTVV.

CDR3 residues: CASRASGVSTDTQYF. The CDR3 DNA reads TGTGCCAGCCGGGCTAGCGGAGTGAGCACAGATACGCAGTATTTT. The chain links TRBV19 to TRBJ2-3; 7 bases are shared with TRBD2. The CDR3 has 15 amino acids. The V gene's germline CDR1 is LNHDA and CDR2 SQIVND (reference sequence). V shed 9 bases, J shed 0 bases, and the junction held 9 bases outside the gene matches.

As DNA, the CDR3 is TGTGCCAGCAGACCGTGGTCTTCCTATAATTCACCCCTCCACTTT. It specifies CASRPWSSYNSPLHF. The chain is built from TRBV28 and TRBJ1-6; no firm D call. Germline assignment: CDR1 MDHEN and CDR2 SYDVKM. The CDR3 is 15 residues long. V lost 6 bases, J lost 1 base, and 10 bases lay in between.

This rearrangement joins TRBV7-9 to TRBJ2-1; 14 positions agree with TRBD2. Per germline, CDR1 SEHNR and CDR2 FQNEAQ (reference sequence). The CDR3 spans 14 residues. The V segment lost 4 bases and the J segment 14 bases; nucleotides outside the gene matches: 7. Here the CDR3 DNA reads TGTGCCAGCAGCTCAGGGACTAGCGGGAGTTCGGAGTTCTTC. Translating gives CASSSGTSGSSEFF.

V usage is TRBV29-1 and J usage is TRBJ2-7; D gene ambiguous. From germline, CDR1 is SQVTM and CDR2 ANQGSEA. The CDR3 length is 11 residues. V lost 6 bases, J lost 3 bases, and 9 bases lay in between. DNA of the CDR3: TGCAGCGTCCTAGATATCTACGAGCAGTACTTC. Translated, it gives CSVLDIYEQYF.

V gene TRBV28 combines with J gene TRBJ1-2; 9 bases match TRBD1. The V gene end was trimmed by 4 bases and the J gene end by 7 bases; junction bases not matched to a gene: 7. The CDR3 consists of 14 residues. Germline CDR1 MDHEN, CDR2 SYDVKM. CDR3 sequence (DNA): TGTGCCAGCAGTTATCCGGGACAGGGCCGTGGCTACACCTTC. Translation: CASSYPGQGRGYTF.

The J gene is TRBJ2-3, the V gene TRBV5-1; 7 nucleotides align to TRBD2. Germline CDR1 and CDR2: SGHRS and YFSETQ. V was pared by 5 bases and J by 1 base, with 4 bases of the junction left unmatched. This CDR3 is 14 amino acids long. The CDR3 DNA is TGCGCCAGCAGGCGGGCGGGAGGCACAGATACGCAGTATTTT. It yields the protein CASRRAGGTDTQYF. The full variable domain, with the rest looked up from reference TRBV5-1 and TRBJ2-3, is KAGVTQTPRYLIKTRGQQVTLSCSPISGHRSVSWYQQTPGQGLQFLFEYFSETQRNKGNFPGRFSGRQFSNSRSEMNVSTLELGDSALYLCASRRAGGTDTQYFGPGTRLTVL.

This clone was seen only once. The gene calls are TRBV18 and TRBJ2-1, with 9 bases that match TRBD2. Looked up from germline, CDR1 is KGHSH and CDR2 is LQKENI. The CDR3 runs 17 residues. J was trimmed by 6 bases and V by 0 bases; bases with no gene match: 9. The CDR3, as DNA: TGTGCCAGCTCACCACCGGTGGGTAGCGGGAGTATCAATGAGCAGTTCTTC. Translation gives CASSPPVGSGSINEQFF.

Regarding this clone: Other DNA sequences in the sample encode the same CDR3. This chain links TRBV5-1 with TRBJ1-1; D not resolved. Trimming left V 0 bases short and J 0 bases short, with 6 bases between. Germline V lookup: CDR1 SGHRS, CDR2 YFSETQ. This CDR3 has 14 residues. The CDR3 reads CASSLGGMNTEAFF. The CDR3 region has the DNA TGCGCCAGCAGCTTGGGAGGCATGAACACTGAAGCTTTCTTT.